The clone carrying this T cell receptor (beta chain) appeared a single time. Its target is unknown. Its ends do not fully match the called genes, so a read error is possible. The data belong to a study of CD8+ T cells in alopecia areata. General observations from the study: Whereas mice showed it more clearly, TCR sharing across patients was murkier, possibly because of HLA.

Stated treatment: oral pan-JAK inhibitor, 5-10 mg twice daily. Individuals with alopecia areata gave both lesional scalp punch biopsies and peripheral blood for collection. This CDR3 contains 12 residues. Looked up from germline, CDR1 is PRHDT and CDR2 is FYEKMQ (reference sequence). cDNA serving as the sequencing template came from extracted, reverse transcribed RNA. This table comes from immunoSEQ multiplex PCR, and its TCRdb copy is limited to in-frame clones, with some not included. The sample has roughly 120,000 clones, around 50% seen once; the top ten hold 9% to 15%. Material: CD8+ T cells sorted from blood, obtained at week 24, from a patient treated with tofacitinib. The receptor was derived from a human donor with alopecia areata. The V gene is TRBV13, the J gene TRBJ1-2, with a weak D call TRBD1 (5 bases). CDR3 sequence reads: CASSLGVSGYTF. In nucleotides, the CDR3 is TGTGCCAGCAGCCTAGGGGTTTCTGGCTACACCTTC.